This TCR beta chain emerged from a study of beta chain features in type 1 diabetes. About the research overall: Cell yields, gender and age were comparable in patients and healthy donors.

Germline V gene lookup returns CDR1 MNHEY and CDR2 SMNVEV (reference sequence). The CDR3 covers 18 residues. V was clipped by 4 bases and J by 6 bases; unmatched bases: 14. Findings and caveats of the study: The naive, central memory and Treg TCRB repertoires looked more alike in patients than they did in healthy donors.

The isolated RNA, all of it, was reverse transcribed, so expressed TCRB transcripts were what got sequenced. Produced via immunoSEQ multiplex PCR; TCRdb's table is partial and in-frame only. The sample lists more than 150,000 clones, about an eighth occurring once. This clone was counted a few times. What it recognizes is unknown. The specimen was central memory CD4+ T cells from blood. The chain recombines TRBV27 with TRBJ2-3; 12 bases fit TRBD2. The source of this sequence is a woman aged 18-35 years in good health. CDR3 sequence: CASSSRPLAGGPSDTQYF. Here the CDR3 DNA reads TGTGCCAGCAGTTCCCGACCTCTAGCGGGAGGGCCGTCCGATACGCAGTATTTT.